A single sample is the source of the 6 T cell receptor beta chains below, sequenced in a study of blood T cell repertoires in COVID-19. Repertoires were generated with immunoSEQ multiplex PCR, while TCRdb's copy carries only in-frame clones and drops some. The sample has tens of thousands of clones; 90% to 95% are singletons. Sequencing used peripheral blood. These TCRs come from a woman between 45 and 65 years old in a cohort sampled during active COVID-19.

This rearrangement joins TRBV7-2 to TRBJ2-6; no clear D. The CDR3 is 15 residues long. CDR1 and CDR2 (germline): SGHTA, FQGNSA. Trimming took off 7 bases at V and 1 base at J, with 11 bases between the two ends. CDR3 DNA: TGTGCCAGCACCCCCCAGTATTCTGGGGCCAACGTCCTGACTTTC. This translates into CASTPQYSGANVLTF. Variable domain in full (rest from reference TRBV7-2 and TRBJ2-6): GAGVSQSPSNKVTEKGKDVELRCDPISGHTALYWYRQSLGQGLEFLIYFQGNSAPDKSGLPSDRFSAERTGGSVSTLTIQRTQQEDSAVYLCASTPQYSGANVLTFGAGSRLTVL.

The chain uses TRBV7-9 and TRBJ1-1, with D maybe TRBD1 (6 bases). CDR3 length: 17 amino acids. CDR1 and CDR2 from the germline V gene are SEHNR and FQNEAQ (reference sequence). Trimming stripped 4 bases from V and 0 bases from J, with 18 bases between. The CDR3 reads CASSSRNTGNMNTEAFF. The CDR3 coding sequence is TGTGCCAGCAGCTCACGGAACACAGGGAACATGAACACTGAAGCTTTCTTT. Drawing the rest from reference TRBV7-9 and TRBJ1-1, the complete variable domain is DTGVSQNPRHKITKRGQNVTFRCDPISEHNRLYWYRQTLGQGPEFLTYFQNEAQLEKSRLLSDRFSAERPKGSFSTLEIQRTEQGDSAMYLCASSSRNTGNMNTEAFFGQGTRLTVV.

J is TRBJ1-3 and V is TRBV9, with D possibly TRBD1 on 5 matching bases. The CDR3 sequence is 15 residues long. V was shortened by 0 bases and J by 3 bases, with 10 bases between the two germline ends. The V gene's germline CDR1 is SGDLS and CDR2 YYNGEE. The CDR3 coding sequence is TGTGCCAGCAGCGTAGAAGGGGCCGTTGGAAACACCATATATTTT. Amino acid sequence: CASSVEGAVGNTIYF.

The chain couples TRBV6-4 to TRBJ2-2; TRBD2 matches at 7 bases. CDR1 is MRHNA, CDR2 SNTAGT, per germline. The CDR3 loop spans 15 amino acids. Trimming cost V 4 bases and J 0 bases; bases outside gene matches: 2. The CDR3 loop reads CASSGAGTNTGELFF. DNA for the CDR3: TGTGCCAGCAGTGGAGCGGGGACGAACACCGGGGAGCTGTTTTTT.

The V and J genes are TRBV19 and TRBJ2-5; D is unresolved. Germline CDR1 and CDR2: LNHDA and SQIVND (reference sequence). Trimming shortened V by 10 bases and J by 4 bases, and 25 bases separated the two germline ends. This CDR3 is built from 16 residues. This CDR3 reads CATSDSASEVGETQYF. CDR3 DNA sequence: TGTGCCACTTCTGACTCCGCTTCAGAGGTGGGAGAGACCCAGTACTTC.

The rearrangement links TRBV3-1 (or the pseudogene TRBV3-2) to TRBJ1-1; tentative D call: TRBD1 (6 bases). The CDR3 length is 14 residues. Germline CDR1 is LGHDT and CDR2 is YNNKEL (reference sequence). Trimming removed 5 bases from V and 6 bases from J, with 16 bases in between. The CDR3 sequence: CASSLLTGTAEAFF. The CDR3 DNA reads TGTGCCAGCAGCTTGTTGACAGGTACCGCTGAAGCTTTCTTT.